This T cell receptor (beta chain) stems from a study of blood T cell repertoires in COVID-19. The overall study: Donors in the United States, Italy and Spain gave samples during acute or convalescent COVID-19. Sources were T cells, B-cell-depleted T cells, or PBMCs; the material itself was cDNA or gDNA.

As handled by the study authors: Cell counts per sample came from amplifying reference gene primers. Profiling relied on immunoSEQ multiplex PCR, and the TCRdb table lists in-frame clones only, not all of them. V and J calls and clone size are copied from that table; D and trimming were computed from the DNA. The data show over 150,000 clones, roughly 84% seen once. Sequenced sample: peripheral blood. This TCR came from a young man with active or convalescent COVID-19.

The CDR3 nucleotides are TGTGCCAGCAGCATGGGACTAGCGGGAGCGATCTACAATGAGCAGTTCTTC. Protein: CASSMGLAGAIYNEQFF. The chain couples TRBV5-4 to TRBJ2-1; TRBD2 matches at 14 bases. CDR1 SGHNT and CDR2 YYREEE come from the germline V gene (reference sequence). There are 17 residues in the CDR3. The V and J ends lost 4 bases and 3 bases, in that order; junction bases with no gene match: 6. Based on the CDR3 plus reference TRBV5-4 and TRBJ2-1, the full variable domain is ETGVTQSPTHLIKTRGQQVTLRCSSQSGHNTVSWYQQALGQGPQFIFQYYREEENGRGNFPPRFSGLQFPNYSSELNVNALELDDSALYLCASSMGLAGAIYNEQFFGPGTRLTVL.